This TCR beta chain derives from a study of naive CD8 T cells in extremely preterm neonates. This CDR3 contains 11 residues. Germline assignment: CDR1 MNHNS and CDR2 SASEGT. Trimming removed 5 bases from V and 2 bases from J, with 4 bases in between. Preterm samples came from extremely preterm deliveries at roughly 22-29 weeks. As for this clone: Its cognate antigen is unknown.

The data were produced by immunoSEQ multiplex PCR, yet TCRdb's version contains in-frame clones alone and is incomplete. This sample has 20,000 to 30,000 clones; around 88% occur once, and the top ten carry approximately 0.84%. Regarding the study as a whole: Compared with older groups, preterm CDR3s were shorter, with fewer N additions and less trimming.

The chain couples TRBV6-1 to TRBJ2-7; D not certain. The receptor was isolated from a boy who was born preterm. The sample comprised naive CD8+ T cells from cord blood. CDR3 sequence: CASSYTYEQYF. In DNA, the CDR3 is TGTGCCAGCAGTTACACCTACGAGCAGTACTTC.